The subject of this entry is one T cell receptor (beta chain). Its specificity is unknown. One junction end disagrees with the germline gene, perhaps due to a read error. The sample belongs to a study of cytomegalovirus exposure and HLA in healthy donors. Findings and limits, study-wide: The study recorded more than 150 TCR beta chains that were cytomegalovirus-associated. A later analysis found first-cohort TCR clusters tended to co-occur in the 90 to 150 validation repertoires. Rarity held for most TCR sequences, but there were some public TCRs that occurred in many donors. Reports indicated that the classifier achieved high specificity and sensitivity in diagnosing cytomegalovirus status.

Clones were read by immunoSEQ multiplex PCR, and TCRdb kept only the in-frame ones, dropping some. Of around 170,000 clones in the sample, less than 85% were seen once. This CDR3 has 15 residues. Germline V gene data show CDR1 as SEHNR and CDR2 as FQNEAQ (reference sequence). This TCR derives from a man aged 18 to 30 in good health and CMV-seropositive. The specimen was PBMCs. The V call is TRBV7-9, the J call TRBJ2-1; 12 bases align to TRBD2. The CDR3 loop reads CASSLAGGVRNEQFF. The CDR3 DNA reads as TGTGCCAGCAGCCTAGCGGGAGGGGTACGCAATGAGCAGTTCTTC.